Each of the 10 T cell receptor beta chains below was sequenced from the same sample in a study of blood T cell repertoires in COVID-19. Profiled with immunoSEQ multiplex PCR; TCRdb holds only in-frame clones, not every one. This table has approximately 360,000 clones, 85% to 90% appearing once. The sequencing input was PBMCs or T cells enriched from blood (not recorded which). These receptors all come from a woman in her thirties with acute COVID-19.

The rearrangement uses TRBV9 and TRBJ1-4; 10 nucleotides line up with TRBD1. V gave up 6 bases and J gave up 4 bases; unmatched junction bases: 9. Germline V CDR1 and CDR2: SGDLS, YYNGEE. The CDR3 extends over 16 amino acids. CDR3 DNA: TGTGCCAGCACCAAAACCGGGACAGGGGTTAATGAAAAACTGTTTTTT. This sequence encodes CASTKTGTGVNEKLFF.

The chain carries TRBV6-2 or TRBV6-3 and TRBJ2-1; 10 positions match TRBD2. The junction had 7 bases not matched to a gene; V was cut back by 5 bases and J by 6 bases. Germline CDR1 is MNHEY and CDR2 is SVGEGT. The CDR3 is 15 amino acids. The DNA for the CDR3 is TGTGCCAGCAGTGCCAACGGACTAGCGGCCAATGAGCAGTTCTTC. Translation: CASSANGLAANEQFF.

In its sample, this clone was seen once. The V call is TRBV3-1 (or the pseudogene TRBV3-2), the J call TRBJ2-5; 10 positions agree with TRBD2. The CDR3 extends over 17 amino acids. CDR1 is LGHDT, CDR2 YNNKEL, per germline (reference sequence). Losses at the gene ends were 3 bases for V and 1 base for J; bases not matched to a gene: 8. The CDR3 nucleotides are TGTGCCAGCAGCCACGCATCTAGCGGGAGACGCCAAGAGACCCAGTACTTC. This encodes CASSHASSGRRQETQYF.

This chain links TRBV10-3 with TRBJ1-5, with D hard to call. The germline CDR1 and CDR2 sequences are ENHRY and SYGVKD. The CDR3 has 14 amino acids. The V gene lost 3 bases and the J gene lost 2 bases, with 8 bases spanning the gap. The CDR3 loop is CAISDQVGNQPQHF. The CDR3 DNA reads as TGTGCCATCAGTGACCAGGTGGGCAATCAGCCCCAGCATTTT.

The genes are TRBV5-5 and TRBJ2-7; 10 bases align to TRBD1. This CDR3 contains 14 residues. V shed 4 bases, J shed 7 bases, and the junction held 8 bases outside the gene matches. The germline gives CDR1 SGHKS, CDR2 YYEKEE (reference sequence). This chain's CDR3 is CASSLGQGIDEQYF. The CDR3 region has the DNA TGTGCCAGCAGCCTGGGACAGGGGATAGATGAGCAGTACTTC.

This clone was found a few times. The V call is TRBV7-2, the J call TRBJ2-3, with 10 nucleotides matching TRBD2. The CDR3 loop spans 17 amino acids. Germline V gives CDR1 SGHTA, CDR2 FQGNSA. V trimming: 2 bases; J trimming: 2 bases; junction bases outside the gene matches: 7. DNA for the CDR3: TGTGCCAGCAGCTTATGGCTAGCGGGGGAAAACACAGATACGCAGTATTTT. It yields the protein CASSLWLAGENTDTQYF.

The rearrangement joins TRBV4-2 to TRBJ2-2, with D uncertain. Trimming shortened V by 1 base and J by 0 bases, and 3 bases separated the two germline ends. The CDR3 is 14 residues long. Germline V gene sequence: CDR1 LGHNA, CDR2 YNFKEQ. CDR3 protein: CASSQATNTGELFF. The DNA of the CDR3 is TGTGCCAGCAGCCAAGCTACGAACACCGGGGAGCTGTTTTTT.

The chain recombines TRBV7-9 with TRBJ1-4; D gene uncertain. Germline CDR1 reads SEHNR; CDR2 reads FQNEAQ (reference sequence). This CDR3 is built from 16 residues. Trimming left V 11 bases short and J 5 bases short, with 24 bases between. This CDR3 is CALQYVLGSQNEKLFF. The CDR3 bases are TGTGCCCTACAATACGTTCTGGGCAGTCAGAATGAAAAACTGTTTTTT.

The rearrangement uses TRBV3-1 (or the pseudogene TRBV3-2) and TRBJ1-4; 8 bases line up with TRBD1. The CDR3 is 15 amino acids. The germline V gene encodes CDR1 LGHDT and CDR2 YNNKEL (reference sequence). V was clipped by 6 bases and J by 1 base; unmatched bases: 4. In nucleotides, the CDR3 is TGTGCCAGCAGTCCAACAGGGGGAACTAATGAAAAACTGTTTTTT. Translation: CASSPTGGTNEKLFF.

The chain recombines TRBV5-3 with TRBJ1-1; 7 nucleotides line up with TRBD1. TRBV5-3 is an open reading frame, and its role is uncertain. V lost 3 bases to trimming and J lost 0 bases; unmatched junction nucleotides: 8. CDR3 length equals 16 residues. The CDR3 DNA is TGTGCCAGAAGCTATAGGGGACAGCTTATGAACACTGAAGCTTTCTTT. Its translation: CARSYRGQLMNTEAFF.